Below are 3 T cell receptor beta chains sequenced from a single sample in a study of a mutant IDH1 vaccine in newly diagnosed glioma. No antigen is known for these receptors. The time point here: week 35, safety follow-up. Topical imiquimod was applied with each vaccine dose, which held 300 ug of mutant IDH1 20-mer peptide. Clones were sequenced by immunoSEQ multiplex PCR, and TCRdb holds only the in-frame ones, with some missing. Of around 31,000 clones listed, roughly 80% are singletons. Specimen: PBMCs, collected from a glioma patient whose treatment included an IDH1 peptide vaccine. These receptors were taken from a woman aged 40 to 50 with glioma.

V is TRBV6-1 and J is TRBJ1-1; D uncertain. V gave up 10 bases and J gave up 4 bases, with 16 bases separating them. The CDR3 length is 13 residues. Per the germline V gene, CDR1 is MNHNS and CDR2 is SASEGT. CDR3 DNA sequence: TGTGCCACCAAGCAGGTCGGCTCCACTGAAGCTTTCTTT. Translated, it gives CATKQVGSTEAFF.

This sequence joins TRBV7-8 and TRBJ2-6; 7 nucleotides line up with TRBD1. CDR3 length: 18 residues. V dropped 5 bases and J dropped 1; count of bases not matched to a gene: 11. CDR1 SGHVS and CDR2 FQNEAQ come from the germline V gene. The CDR3 here is CASSHPEDRSSGANVLTF. CDR3 DNA sequence: TGTGCCAGCAGCCACCCGGAGGACAGGTCATCTGGGGCCAACGTCCTGACTTTC. Drawing the rest from reference TRBV7-8 and TRBJ2-6, the complete variable domain is GAGVSQSPRYKVAKRGQDVALRCDPISGHVSLFWYQQALGQGPEFLTYFQNEAQLDKSGLPSDRFFAERPEGSVSTLKIQRTQQEDSAVYLCASSHPEDRSSGANVLTFGAGSRLTVL.

This clone was observed a few times. This sequence joins TRBV25-1 and TRBJ2-7; 7 nucleotides agree with TRBD1. Looked up from germline, CDR1 is MGHDK and CDR2 is SYGVNS. J was trimmed by 2 bases and V by 4 bases; bases with no gene match: 11. This CDR3 spans 16 amino acids. In DNA, the CDR3 is TGTGCCAGCAGTGCCGGGACAGCTAAGAACCCCTACGAGCAGTACTTC. Amino acid sequence: CASSAGTAKNPYEQYF.